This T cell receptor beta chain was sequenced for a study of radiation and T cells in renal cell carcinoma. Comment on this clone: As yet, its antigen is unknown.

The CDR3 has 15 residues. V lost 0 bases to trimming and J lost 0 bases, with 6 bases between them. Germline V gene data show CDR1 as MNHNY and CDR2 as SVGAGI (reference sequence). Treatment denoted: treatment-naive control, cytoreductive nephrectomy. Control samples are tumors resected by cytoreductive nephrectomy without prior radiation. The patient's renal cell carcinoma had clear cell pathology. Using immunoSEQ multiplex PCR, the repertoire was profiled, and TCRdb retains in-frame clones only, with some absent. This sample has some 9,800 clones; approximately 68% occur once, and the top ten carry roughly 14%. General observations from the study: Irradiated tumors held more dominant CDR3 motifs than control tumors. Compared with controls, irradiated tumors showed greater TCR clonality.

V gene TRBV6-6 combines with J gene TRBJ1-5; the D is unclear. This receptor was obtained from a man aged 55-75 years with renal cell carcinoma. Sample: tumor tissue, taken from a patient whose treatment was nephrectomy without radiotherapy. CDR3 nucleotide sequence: TGTGCCAGCAGTTACTCGGACGGTAGCAATCAGCCCCAGCATTTT. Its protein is CASSYSDGSNQPQHF.